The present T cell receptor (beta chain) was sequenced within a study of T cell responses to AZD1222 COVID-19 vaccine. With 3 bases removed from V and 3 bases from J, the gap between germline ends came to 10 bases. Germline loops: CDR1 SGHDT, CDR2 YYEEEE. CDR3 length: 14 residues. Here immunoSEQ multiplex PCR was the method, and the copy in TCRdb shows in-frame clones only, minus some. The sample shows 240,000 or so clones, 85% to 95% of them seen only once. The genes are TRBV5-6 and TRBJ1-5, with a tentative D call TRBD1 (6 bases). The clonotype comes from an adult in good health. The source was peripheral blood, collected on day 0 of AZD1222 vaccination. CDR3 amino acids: CASSSDRFNQPQHF. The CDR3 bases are TGTGCCAGCAGCTCTGACAGGTTCAATCAGCCCCAGCATTTT.